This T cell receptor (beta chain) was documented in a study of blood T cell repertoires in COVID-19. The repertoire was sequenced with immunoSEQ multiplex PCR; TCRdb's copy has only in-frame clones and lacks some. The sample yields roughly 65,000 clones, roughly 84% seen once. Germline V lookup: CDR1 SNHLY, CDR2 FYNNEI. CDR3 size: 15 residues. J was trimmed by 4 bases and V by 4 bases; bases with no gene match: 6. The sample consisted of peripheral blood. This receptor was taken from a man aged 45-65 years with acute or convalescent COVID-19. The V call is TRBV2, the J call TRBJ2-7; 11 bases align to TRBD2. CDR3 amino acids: CASSGGSGGAYEQYF. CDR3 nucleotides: TGTGCCAGCAGTGGTGGTAGCGGGGGGGCTTACGAGCAGTACTTC.